Sequencing of this T cell receptor (beta chain) was carried out in a study of blood T cells in healthy people across ages. V lost 6 bases, J lost 12 bases, and 23 bases lay in between. The CDR3 sequence is 14 residues long. Germline CDR1 MGHRA, CDR2 YSYEKL. Using a J-beta primer mix together with a sample-barcoded 5' primer, a second PCR was run for roughly 6 to 11 cycles. A single record per CDR3 protein comes from TCRdb applying MiXCR to the 5' RACE reads. The sample includes about 1.4 million distinct CDR3 sequences, around 59% seen only once; the top ten take over 6.5%. The TCR sequence derives from a man aged 18 to 29 in good health. The sequenced sample consisted of blood. This chain connects TRBV4-1 to TRBJ1-2, with D possibly being TRBD1 (5 bases). The CDR3: CASSPIPGTQPHTF. CDR3 DNA sequence: TGCGCCAGCAGTCCCATTCCCGGGACTCAACCCCACACCTTC.